These T cell receptor beta chains were read from a single sample in a study of cytomegalovirus exposure and HLA in healthy donors. TCRdb's copy holds only in-frame clones and misses some; the assay was immunoSEQ multiplex PCR. The table has some 160,000 clones, roughly 82% seen once. The sequenced sample was PBMCs. These receptors were obtained from a woman aged 45 to 65 in good health and CMV-seronegative. Both conserved end residues are part of each CDR3. The D gene is left open where the match is weak. The size entry is marked missing in some rows and otherwise reads once, few, many or a size class.

cdr3_length: 16
d_call: TRBD1
v_call: TRBV5-1
clone_size: once
j_call: TRBJ2-7
cdr3_aa: CASSLAGPGQGYEQYF
cdr3_nt: TGCGCCAGCAGCTTGGCCGGTCCGGGACAGGGTTACGAGCAGTACTTC

cdr3_length: 15
d_call: -
v_call: TRBV5-6
clone_size: -
j_call: TRBJ1-5
cdr3_aa: CASSFRGYSNQPQHF
cdr3_nt: TGTGCCAGCAGCTTCAGGGGTTATAGCAATCAGCCCCAGCATTTT

cdr3_length: 13
d_call: -
v_call: TRBV29-1
clone_size: -
j_call: TRBJ2-7
cdr3_aa: CSAGGGRGYEQYF
cdr3_nt: TGCAGCGCTGGGGGGGGGCGAGGCTACGAGCAGTACTTC

cdr3_length: 14
d_call: -
v_call: TRBV6-1
clone_size: -
j_call: TRBJ2-7
cdr3_aa: CASSEVERSYEQYF
cdr3_nt: TGTGCCAGCAGTGAAGTTGAGAGATCCTACGAGCAGTACTTC

cdr3_length: 14
d_call: TRBD1
v_call: TRBV4-3
clone_size: -
j_call: TRBJ2-7
cdr3_aa: CASSLDRVGYEQYF
cdr3_nt: TGCGCCAGCAGTCTAGACAGGGTTGGGTACGAGCAGTACTTC

cdr3_length: 13
d_call: TRBD1
v_call: TRBV5-1
clone_size: -
j_call: TRBJ1-2
cdr3_aa: CASSPTAGGGYTF
cdr3_nt: TGCGCCAGCAGCCCAACAGCAGGGGGCGGCTACACCTTC

cdr3_length: 16
d_call: TRBD2
v_call: TRBV2
clone_size: -
j_call: TRBJ2-3
cdr3_aa: CASSGASGSRMDTQYF
cdr3_nt: TGTGCCAGCAGTGGGGCTAGCGGGAGCCGCATGGATACGCAGTATTTT

cdr3_length: 15
d_call: -
v_call: TRBV6-6
clone_size: -
j_call: TRBJ2-6
cdr3_aa: CASSDPGTGANVLTF
cdr3_nt: TGTGCCAGCAGTGACCCAGGCACTGGGGCCAACGTCCTGACTTTC

cdr3_length: 15
d_call: TRBD1
v_call: TRBV11-2
clone_size: -
j_call: TRBJ2-7
cdr3_aa: CASSLNRGEVYEQYF
cdr3_nt: TGTGCCAGCAGCCTCAACAGGGGAGAGGTCTACGAGCAGTACTTC

cdr3_length: 17
d_call: TRBD1
v_call: TRBV11-2
clone_size: -
j_call: TRBJ2-7
cdr3_aa: CASSLGDRVLGSYEQYF
cdr3_nt: TGTGCCAGCAGCTTGGGGGACAGGGTCTTGGGTTCCTACGAGCAGTACTTC

cdr3_length: 14
d_call: -
v_call: TRBV5-1
clone_size: -
j_call: TRBJ1-4
cdr3_aa: CASSADRTNEKLFF
cdr3_nt: TGCGCCAGCAGCGCCGACAGAACTAATGAAAAACTGTTTTTT

cdr3_length: 14
d_call: TRBD2
v_call: TRBV7-2
clone_size: -
j_call: TRBJ2-5
cdr3_aa: CASAGLAEQETQYF
cdr3_nt: TGTGCCAGCGCCGGACTAGCGGAGCAAGAGACCCAGTACTTC

cdr3_length: 15
d_call: -
v_call: TRBV28
clone_size: -
j_call: TRBJ2-2
cdr3_aa: CASRGAWRNTGELFF
cdr3_nt: TGTGCCAGCAGAGGGGCCTGGAGAAACACCGGGGAGCTGTTTTTT

cdr3_length: 16
d_call: -
v_call: TRBV5-6
clone_size: -
j_call: TRBJ1-5
cdr3_aa: CASSLFIGGTGQPQHF
cdr3_nt: TGTGCCAGCAGTCTCTTCATTGGGGGGACTGGTCAGCCCCAGCATTTT

cdr3_length: 20
d_call: TRBD2
v_call: TRBV28
clone_size: -
j_call: TRBJ2-1
cdr3_aa: CASRASGLAGPSGSYNEQFF
cdr3_nt: TGTGCCAGCAGAGCCTCGGGACTAGCGGGGCCGTCCGGCTCCTACAATGAGCAGTTCTTC

cdr3_length: 13
d_call: -
v_call: TRBV11-2
clone_size: few
j_call: TRBJ2-3
cdr3_aa: CASSLERVDTQYF
cdr3_nt: TGTGCCAGCAGCTTAGAGCGGGTAGATACGCAGTATTTT

cdr3_length: 15
d_call: TRBD2
v_call: TRBV13
clone_size: -
j_call: TRBJ2-7
cdr3_aa: CASSLGLAGEYEQYF
cdr3_nt: TGTGCCAGCAGCTTAGGCCTAGCGGGAGAATACGAGCAGTACTTC